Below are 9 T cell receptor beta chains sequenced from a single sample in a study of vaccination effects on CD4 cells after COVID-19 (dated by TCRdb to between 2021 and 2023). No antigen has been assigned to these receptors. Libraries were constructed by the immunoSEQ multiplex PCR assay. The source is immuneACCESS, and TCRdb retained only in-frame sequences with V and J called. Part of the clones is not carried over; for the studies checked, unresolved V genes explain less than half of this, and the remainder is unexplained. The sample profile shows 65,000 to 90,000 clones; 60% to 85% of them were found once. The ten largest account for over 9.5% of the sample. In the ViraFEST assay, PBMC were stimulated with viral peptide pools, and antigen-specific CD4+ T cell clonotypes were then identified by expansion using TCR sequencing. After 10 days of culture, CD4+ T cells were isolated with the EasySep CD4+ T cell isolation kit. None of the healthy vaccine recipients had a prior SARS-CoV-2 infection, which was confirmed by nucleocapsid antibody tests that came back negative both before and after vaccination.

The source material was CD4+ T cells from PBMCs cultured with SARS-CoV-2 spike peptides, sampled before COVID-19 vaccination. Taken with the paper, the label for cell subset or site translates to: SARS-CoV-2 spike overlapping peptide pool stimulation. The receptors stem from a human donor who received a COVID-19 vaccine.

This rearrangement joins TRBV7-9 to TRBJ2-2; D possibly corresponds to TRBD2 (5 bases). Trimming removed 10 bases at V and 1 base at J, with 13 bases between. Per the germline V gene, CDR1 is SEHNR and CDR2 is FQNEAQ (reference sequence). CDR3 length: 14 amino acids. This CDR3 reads CATTGSVNTGELFF. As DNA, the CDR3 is TGTGCCACCACGGGAAGCGTGAACACCGGGGAGCTGTTTTTT.

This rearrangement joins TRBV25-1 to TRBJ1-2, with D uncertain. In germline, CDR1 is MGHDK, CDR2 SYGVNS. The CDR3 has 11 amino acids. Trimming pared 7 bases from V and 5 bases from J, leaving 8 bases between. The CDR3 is CASKRYYGYTF. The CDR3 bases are TGTGCCAGCAAGAGGTATTATGGCTACACCTTC.

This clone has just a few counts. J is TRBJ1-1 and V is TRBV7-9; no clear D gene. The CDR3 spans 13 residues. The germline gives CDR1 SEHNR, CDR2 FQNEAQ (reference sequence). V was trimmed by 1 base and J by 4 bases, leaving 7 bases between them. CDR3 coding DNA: TGTGCCAGCAGCTTAGGCGGCTTCACTGAAGCTTTCTTT. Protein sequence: CASSLGGFTEAFF.

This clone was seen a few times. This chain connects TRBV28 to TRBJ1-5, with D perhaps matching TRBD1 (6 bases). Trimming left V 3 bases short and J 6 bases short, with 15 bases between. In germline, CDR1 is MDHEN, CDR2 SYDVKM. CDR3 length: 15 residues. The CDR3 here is CASSFKYRDRQPQHF. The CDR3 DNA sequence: TGTGCCAGCAGTTTCAAATACAGGGATCGTCAGCCCCAGCATTTT.

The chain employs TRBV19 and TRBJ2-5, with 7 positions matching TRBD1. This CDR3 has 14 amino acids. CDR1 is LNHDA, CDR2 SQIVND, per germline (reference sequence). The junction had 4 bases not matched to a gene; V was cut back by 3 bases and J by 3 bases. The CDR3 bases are TGTGCCAGTAGTATCGGGACAGTGAAAGAGACCCAGTACTTC. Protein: CASSIGTVKETQYF.

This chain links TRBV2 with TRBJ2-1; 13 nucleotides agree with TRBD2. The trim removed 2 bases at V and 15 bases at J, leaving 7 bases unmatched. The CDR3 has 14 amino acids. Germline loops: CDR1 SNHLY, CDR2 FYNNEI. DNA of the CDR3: TGTGCCAGCAGTGAAATGGGACTAGCGGGGCCCCTGTTCTTC. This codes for CASSEMGLAGPLFF.

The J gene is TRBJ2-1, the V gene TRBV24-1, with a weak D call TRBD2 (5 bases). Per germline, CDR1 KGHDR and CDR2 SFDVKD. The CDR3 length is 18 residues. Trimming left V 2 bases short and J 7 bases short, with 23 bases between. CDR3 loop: CATSDWRVLGVRPNEQFF. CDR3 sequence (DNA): TGTGCCACCAGTGATTGGCGGGTGCTTGGCGTTAGGCCAAATGAGCAGTTCTTC.

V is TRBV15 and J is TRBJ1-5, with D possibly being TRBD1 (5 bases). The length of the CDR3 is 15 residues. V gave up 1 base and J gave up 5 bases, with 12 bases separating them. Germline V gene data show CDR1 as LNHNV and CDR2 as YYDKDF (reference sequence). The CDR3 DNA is TGTGCCACCAGCAGAGTGGACACCCTTTATCAGCCCCAGCATTTT. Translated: CATSRVDTLYQPQHF.

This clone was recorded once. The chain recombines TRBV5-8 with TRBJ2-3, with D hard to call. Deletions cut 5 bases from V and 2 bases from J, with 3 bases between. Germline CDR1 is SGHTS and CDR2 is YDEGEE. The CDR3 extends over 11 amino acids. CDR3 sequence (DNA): TGTGCCAGCAGTTTCACAGATACGCAGTATTTT. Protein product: CASSFTDTQYF.